One sample yielded the 8 T cell receptor beta chains listed below, sequenced in a study of T cell repertoires in cytomegalovirus infection. TCRdb reanalysed the reads using MiXCR and keeps one entry per CDR3 protein. The repertoire holds some 100,000 distinct CDR3 sequences, with about 30% as singletons. The antigens for these receptors are not known. The input for sequencing was CD8+ T cells from cultured PBMCs, taken from culture after CMV antigen stimulation. The receptors originated from a human donor in good health (CMV status not recorded). Some clones in this sample may be carry-over from other donors' samples.

This clonotype occurred a few times. This chain uses TRBV12-3 or TRBV12-4 with TRBJ1-1; D might be TRBD1 (5 bases). Trimming left V 5 bases short and J 0 bases short, with 13 bases between. The CDR3 sequence is 15 residues long. The CDR3, as DNA: TGTGCCAGCAGTGACCCCAGGGATCTGAACACTGAAGCTTTCTTT. Its protein product is CASSDPRDLNTEAFF.

The rearrangement links TRBV7-8 to TRBJ2-1; 9 nucleotides agree with TRBD1. Germline V gene lookup returns CDR1 SGHVS and CDR2 FQNEAQ. The trim removed 2 bases at V and 8 bases at J, leaving 10 bases unmatched. CDR3 length equals 16 residues. In DNA, the CDR3 is TGTGCCAGCAGCTTATTGGCCGGGACAGGGTCCTATGAGCAGTTCTTC. This sequence encodes CASSLLAGTGSYEQFF.

This clonotype was seen a few times. The chain carries TRBV27 and TRBJ2-5; tentatively, D is TRBD2 (7 bases). The germline CDR1 and CDR2 sequences are MNHEY and SMNVEV (reference sequence). Trimming took off 8 bases at V and 5 bases at J, with 21 bases between the two ends. CDR3 length equals 15 residues. CDR3 in DNA: TGTGCCAGCTCTATAGCATGGGGGGGCGAGGAGACCCAGTACTTC. Residues: CASSIAWGGEETQYF.

This clonotype was found a few times. The chain links TRBV19 to TRBJ2-1; the D is unclear. V was trimmed by 8 bases and J by 8 bases, leaving 10 bases between them. Germline lookup yields CDR1 LNHDA and CDR2 SQIVND (reference sequence). The CDR3 has 11 residues. Here the CDR3 DNA reads TGTGCCAGTCGCCACGGCTATGAGCAGTTCTTC. It translates to CASRHGYEQFF. The full variable domain, rest sourced from reference TRBV19 and TRBJ2-1, is DGGITQSPKYLFRKEGQNVTLSCEQNLNHDAMYWYRQDPGQGLRLIYYSQIVNDFQKGDIAEGYSVSREKKESFPLTVTSAQKNPTAFYLCASRHGYEQFFGPGTRLTVL.

This clonotype was seen many times. The CDR3 DNA sequence: TGTGCCAGCAGCTCCGTCGGGACTAGCACAGATACGCAGTATTTT. Its translation: CASSSVGTSTDTQYF. The rearrangement links TRBV7-2 to TRBJ2-3, with D possibly being TRBD2 (6 bases). This CDR3 spans 15 amino acids. CDR1 is SGHTA and CDR2 is FQGNSA in the germline V gene. Trimming cost V 4 bases and J 0 bases, with 11 bases left between them.

This clonotype was counted a few times. The chain combines TRBV6-8 with TRBJ1-6; D not resolved. Trimming took off 6 bases at V and 10 bases at J, with 4 bases between the two ends. Looked up from germline, CDR1 is MNHGY and CDR2 is SAAAGT. CDR3 length: 10 amino acids. CDR3 protein: CASRWSPLHF. Written as DNA, the CDR3 is TGTGCCAGCAGGTGGTCACCCCTCCACTTT.

The chain has TRBV20-1 and TRBJ1-2, with a weak D call TRBD1 (6 bases). Germline V lookup: CDR1 DFQATT, CDR2 SNEGSKA (reference sequence). CDR3 length: 15 amino acids. Deletions cut 0 bases from V and 3 bases from J, with 14 bases between. The CDR3 coding sequence is TGCAGTGCTAGAGACTGGCTCAGGGGTGACTATGGCTACACCTTC. Protein sequence: CSARDWLRGDYGYTF.

This clonotype has more than one count but fewer than ten. The chain recombines TRBV7-2 with TRBJ2-1; 7 bases match TRBD1. Trimming took 8 bases from V and 6 from J; bases not matched to a gene: 4. This CDR3 is 12 amino acids long. The germline V gene encodes CDR1 SGHTA and CDR2 FQGNSA. In DNA form, the CDR3 reads TGTGCCAGCCAGGGGGTTACCAATGAGCAGTTCTTC. Amino acids: CASQGVTNEQFF.